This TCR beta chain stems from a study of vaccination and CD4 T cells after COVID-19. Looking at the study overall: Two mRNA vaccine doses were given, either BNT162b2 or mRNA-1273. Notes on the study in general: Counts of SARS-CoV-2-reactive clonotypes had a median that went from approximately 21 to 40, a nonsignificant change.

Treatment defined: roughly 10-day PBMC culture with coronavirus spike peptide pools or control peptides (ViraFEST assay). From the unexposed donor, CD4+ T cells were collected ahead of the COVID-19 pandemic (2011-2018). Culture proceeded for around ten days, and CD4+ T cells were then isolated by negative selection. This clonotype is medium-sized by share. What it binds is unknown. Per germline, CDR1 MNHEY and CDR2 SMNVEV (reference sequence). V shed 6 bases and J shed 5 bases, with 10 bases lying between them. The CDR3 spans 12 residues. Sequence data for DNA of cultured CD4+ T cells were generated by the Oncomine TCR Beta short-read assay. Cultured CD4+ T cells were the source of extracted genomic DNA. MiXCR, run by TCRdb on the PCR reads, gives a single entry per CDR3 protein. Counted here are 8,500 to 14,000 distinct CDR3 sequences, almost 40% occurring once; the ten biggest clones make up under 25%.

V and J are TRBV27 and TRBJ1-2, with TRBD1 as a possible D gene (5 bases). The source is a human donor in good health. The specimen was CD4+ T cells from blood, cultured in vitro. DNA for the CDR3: TGTGCCAGCAGCCCGGAGGGGTATGGCTACACCTTC. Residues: CASSPEGYGYTF.